Below, 8 T cell receptor beta chains from the same sample are listed, as sequenced in a study of T cell responses to AZD1222 COVID-19 vaccine. Measured with immunoSEQ multiplex PCR; TCRdb has only the in-frame clones, and not every one. The sample lists about 97,000 clones; about 88% were seen once. The sample in question was peripheral blood, obtained on day 0 of AZD1222 vaccination. The receptor set was obtained from an adult in good health.

This rearrangement joins TRBV4-1 to TRBJ1-1; a weak D match, TRBD1 (6 bases). The V gene lost 1 base and the J gene lost 0 bases, with 12 bases spanning the gap. The CDR3 runs 16 residues. Germline V CDR1 and CDR2: MGHRA, YSYEKL. The CDR3 region is CASSQVTGRVNTEAFF. DNA for the CDR3: TGCGCCAGCAGCCAAGTAACAGGGCGGGTGAACACTGAAGCTTTCTTT.

The V gene is TRBV7-9, the J gene TRBJ2-7, with TRBD1 matching over 8 bases. Germline loops: CDR1 SEHNR, CDR2 FQNEAQ (reference sequence). V lost 4 bases, J lost 7 bases, and 9 bases stayed unmatched. This CDR3 has 14 residues. CDR3 sequence: CASSWTGTLLEQYF. CDR3 sequence (DNA): TGTGCCAGCAGCTGGACAGGGACGCTTCTGGAGCAGTACTTC.

This chain connects TRBV7-2 to TRBJ2-3; the D gene is possibly TRBD1 (6 bases). Trimming removed 1 base at V and 0 bases at J, with 14 bases between. The CDR3 is 17 amino acids. Germline lookup yields CDR1 SGHTA and CDR2 FQGNSA. The CDR3 DNA is TGTGCCAGCAGCTTAGGAGCCAGGGGATATAGCACAGATACGCAGTATTTT. As protein: CASSLGARGYSTDTQYF.

This chain connects TRBV28 to TRBJ2-3; 10 positions match TRBD2. Per the germline V gene, CDR1 is MDHEN and CDR2 is SYDVKM. V was clipped by 5 bases and J by 2 bases; unmatched bases: 7. The CDR3 spans 16 residues. The CDR3 nucleotides are TGTGCCAGCAGTGTGACCACTAGCGGGACCACAGATACGCAGTATTTT. Protein sequence: CASSVTTSGTTDTQYF.

The rearrangement uses TRBV7-9 and TRBJ2-3; D remains unclear. There are 15 residues in the CDR3. Trimming stripped 5 bases from V and 3 bases from J, with 15 bases between. Germline V gene data show CDR1 as SEHNR and CDR2 as FQNEAQ (reference sequence). CDR3 amino acids: CASSLPVRLTDTQYF. In nucleotides, the CDR3 is TGTGCCAGCAGCCTCCCCGTTCGGTTGACAGATACGCAGTATTTT.

The V gene is TRBV6-5, the J gene TRBJ1-2, with 8 bases matching TRBD1. This CDR3 has 14 residues. Looked up from germline, CDR1 is MNHEY and CDR2 is SVGAGI. V lost 5 bases to trimming and J lost 6 bases; unmatched junction nucleotides: 8. The CDR3 DNA reads as TGTGCCAGCAGTAGGACAGGGAAGGGGGATGGCTACACCTTC. Its protein product is CASSRTGKGDGYTF.

The chain recombines TRBV29-1 with TRBJ1-1; D gene unclear. The germline V gene has CDR1 SQVTM and CDR2 ANQGSEA. The V end was cut by 0 bases, the J end by 1 base, with 12 bases between. The CDR3 contains 15 residues. The CDR3 DNA sequence: TGCAGCGTTGAAGATCTGATGGGGAGGAACACTGAAGCTTTCTTT. Protein: CSVEDLMGRNTEAFF.

The J gene is TRBJ2-1, the V gene TRBV28, with 8 bases aligning to TRBD1. The length of the CDR3 is 15 residues. Germline V gene data show CDR1 as MDHEN and CDR2 as SYDVKM. J gave up 0 bases and V 4 bases, and 2 bases lay outside the gene matches. CDR3 in DNA: TGTGCCAGCAGTTACAGGGGGAGCTCCTACAATGAGCAGTTCTTC. Translation: CASSYRGSSYNEQFF.